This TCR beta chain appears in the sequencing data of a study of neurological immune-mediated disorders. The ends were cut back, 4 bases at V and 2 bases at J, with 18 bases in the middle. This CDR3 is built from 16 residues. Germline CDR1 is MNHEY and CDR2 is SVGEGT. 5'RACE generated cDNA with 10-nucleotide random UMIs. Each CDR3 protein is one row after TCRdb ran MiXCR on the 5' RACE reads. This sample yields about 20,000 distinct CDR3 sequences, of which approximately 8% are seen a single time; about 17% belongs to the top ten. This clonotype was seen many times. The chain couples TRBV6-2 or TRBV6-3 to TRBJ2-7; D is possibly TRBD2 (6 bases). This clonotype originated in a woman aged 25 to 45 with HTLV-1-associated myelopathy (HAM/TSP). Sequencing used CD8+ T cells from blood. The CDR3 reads CASSSTSTGVAYEQYF. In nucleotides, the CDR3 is TGTGCCAGCAGTTCCACCTCGACGGGGGTAGCCTACGAGCAGTACTTC.